The 18 T cell receptor beta chains given below trace back to one sample, sequenced in a study of T cell responses to AZD1222 COVID-19 vaccine. Libraries were prepared by immunoSEQ multiplex PCR; TCRdb keeps only in-frame clonotypes and omits some of them. The repertoire holds some 140,000 clones, with 85% to 90% as singletons. The material sequenced was peripheral blood, taken on day 0 of AZD1222 vaccination. These receptor sequences come from an adult in good health.

This clone was found once. The chain is built from TRBV25-1 and TRBJ1-2; 7 nucleotides match TRBD1. Germline CDR1 is MGHDK and CDR2 is SYGVNS. Unmatched junction bases numbered 9, after V lost 1 base and J lost 7 bases. CDR3 length: 15 residues. In nucleotides, the CDR3 is TGTGCCAGCAGTGAATTTGTAGGGGGCGTCGGTGGCTACACCTTC. It encodes CASSEFVGGVGGYTF.

The rearrangement uses TRBV4-3 and TRBJ2-1, with D possibly called TRBD1 or TRBD2 (5 bases each). Germline V gene sequence: CDR1 LGHNA, CDR2 YSLEER. The CDR3 consists of 19 residues. V dropped 0 bases and J dropped 4 bases, with 22 bases sitting between them. The CDR3 region is CASSQDTDPRGPGYNEQFF. DNA of the CDR3: TGCGCCAGCAGCCAAGATACGGACCCTAGGGGCCCGGGATACAATGAGCAGTTCTTC.

The gene calls are TRBV28 and TRBJ1-2; no definite D call. Germline loops: CDR1 MDHEN, CDR2 SYDVKM. Trimming left V 6 bases short and J 5 bases short, with 10 bases between. The CDR3 totals 12 residues. The CDR3 loop is CASSHTAYGYTF. The CDR3 nucleotides are TGTGCCAGCAGCCATACCGCTTATGGCTACACCTTC.

V usage is TRBV6-4 and J usage is TRBJ2-1; D gene uncertain. Germline CDR1 is MRHNA and CDR2 is SNTAGT. The V gene lost 4 bases and the J gene lost 8 bases, with 18 bases spanning the gap. CDR3 length: 15 residues. As DNA, the CDR3 is TGTGCCAGCAGTGTCCAGCCCGGCGGTACATATGAGCAGTTCTTC. Translated: CASSVQPGGTYEQFF.

The chain couples TRBV5-1 to TRBJ1-4; TRBD1 aligns across 8 bases. The CDR3 runs to 14 residues. V lost 5 bases, J lost 3 bases, and 3 bases stayed unmatched. Germline CDR1 SGHRS, CDR2 YFSETQ. The CDR3 region has the DNA TGCGCCAGCAGGACAGGGGCTTCTAATGAAAAACTGTTTTTT. Translated, it gives CASRTGASNEKLFF.

CDR3 loop: CASSLVRGEAGELFF. The CDR3 nucleotides read TGTGCCAGCAGCTTGGTTCGGGGGGAGGCCGGGGAGCTGTTTTTT. The chain recombines TRBV5-4 with TRBJ2-2; 7 bases are a match to TRBD2. V trimming: 0 bases; J trimming: 6 bases; junction bases outside the gene matches: 5. The CDR3 is made up of 15 amino acids. Germline CDR1 SGHNT, CDR2 YYREEE (reference sequence).

The genes are TRBV15 and TRBJ2-6; unclear D gene. In germline, CDR1 is LNHNV, CDR2 YYDKDF (reference sequence). Deletions cut 0 bases from V and 0 bases from J, with 0 bases between. The CDR3 has 14 amino acids. The CDR3: CATSRDSGANVLTF. In nucleotides, the CDR3 is TGTGCCACCAGCAGAGACTCTGGGGCCAACGTCCTGACTTTC.

The rearrangement joins TRBV27 to TRBJ2-7, with 14 bases that match TRBD2. V lost 5 bases and J lost 4; bases outside the gene matches: 4. This CDR3 is built from 15 residues. Germline V gene data show CDR1 as MNHEY and CDR2 as SMNVEV (reference sequence). The CDR3 reads CASSPGTSGRYEQYF. DNA for the CDR3: TGTGCCAGCAGTCCGGGGACTAGCGGGAGATACGAGCAGTACTTC.

This clone was recorded once. The chain joins TRBV7-9 to TRBJ2-7, with 14 nucleotides matching TRBD2. V shed 8 bases, J shed 3 bases, and the junction held 3 bases outside the gene matches. The CDR3 sequence is 14 residues long. The V gene's germline CDR1 is SEHNR and CDR2 FQNEAQ (reference sequence). CDR3 bases: TGTGCCAGCGGGGGACTAGCGGGGGTCTACGAGCAGTACTTC. It encodes CASGGLAGVYEQYF.

V gene TRBV29-1 combines with J gene TRBJ1-3; no firm D call. The CDR3 sequence is 11 residues long. Germline lookup yields CDR1 SQVTM and CDR2 ANQGSEA. The V end lost 6 bases, the J end lost 8 bases, and 11 bases lay between the germline ends. The CDR3, as DNA: TGCAGCGTCGGTCTGCTGGACACCATATATTTT. This gives the protein CSVGLLDTIYF.

V is TRBV9 and J is TRBJ2-1; 8 nucleotides match TRBD1. CDR1 and CDR2 (germline): SGDLS, YYNGEE. The junction had 8 bases not matched to a gene; V was cut back by 4 bases and J by 8 bases. The CDR3 spans 14 residues. CDR3 nucleotides: TGTGCCAGCAGCCCAGGGACAGGATTATATGAGCAGTTCTTC. This translates into CASSPGTGLYEQFF.

The genes are TRBV13 and TRBJ2-7; D gene uncertain. Between the trimmed V and J ends, which lost 4 bases and 2 bases, there was a span of 9 bases. Germline CDR1 and CDR2: PRHDT and FYEKMQ (reference sequence). The CDR3 runs 13 residues. CDR3 coding DNA: TGTGCCAGCAGCTCAGGCTTGGCCTACGAGCAGTACTTC. The encoded protein is CASSSGLAYEQYF.

The chain links TRBV6-2 or TRBV6-3 to TRBJ2-1; the D gene is possibly TRBD1 (5 bases). V lost 0 bases and J 5 bases, leaving 14 bases between the germline ends. CDR3 length equals 16 residues. The germline V gene encodes CDR1 MNHEY and CDR2 SVGEGT. The DNA of the CDR3 is TGTGCCAGCAGTTACTCAGTGGACAAGCAAAACAATGAGCAGTTCTTC. As protein: CASSYSVDKQNNEQFF.

CDR3: CAWSVPLGLGNIQYF. The CDR3 DNA follows: TGTGCCTGGAGTGTACCTCTTGGACTGGGAAACATTCAGTACTTC. The chain combines TRBV30 with TRBJ2-4; possibly TRBD2 for D (5 bases). The germline V gene has CDR1 GTSNPN and CDR2 SVGIG (reference sequence). The CDR3 spans 15 residues. V gave up 0 bases and J gave up 6 bases, with 15 bases separating them.

The chain links TRBV29-1 to TRBJ2-3; 9 bases match TRBD1. V trimming: 3 bases; J trimming: 0 bases; junction bases outside the gene matches: 4. The CDR3 length is 15 residues. Germline V CDR1 and CDR2: SQVTM, ANQGSEA. The chain's CDR3 is CSVDTGQGSTDTQYF. In nucleotides, the CDR3 is TGCAGCGTTGATACGGGACAGGGTAGCACAGATACGCAGTATTTT.

The V gene is TRBV2, the J gene TRBJ1-5, with D unresolved. From germline, CDR1 is SNHLY and CDR2 FYNNEI. V lost 0 bases, J lost 1 base, and 13 bases lay in between. The CDR3 extends over 17 amino acids. The DNA for the CDR3 is TGTGCCAGCAGTGAAGCGAGGCAGGCGTTAAGCAATCAGCCCCAGCATTTT. This encodes CASSEARQALSNQPQHF.

This clone has only one observation. The chain links TRBV28 to TRBJ2-7; D is uncertain. Germline CDR1 reads MDHEN; CDR2 reads SYDVKM. V was pared by 2 bases and J by 4 bases, with 6 bases between. The CDR3 runs to 12 residues. CDR3 amino acids: CASSLPPYEQYF. In DNA form, the CDR3 reads TGTGCCAGCAGTTTACCTCCGTACGAGCAGTACTTC.

This chain joins TRBV6-5 and TRBJ2-7; TRBD1 agrees at 7 bases. Germline CDR1 and CDR2: MNHEY and SVGAGI. V was clipped by 6 bases and J by 7 bases; unmatched bases: 9. There are 13 residues in the CDR3. In DNA form, the CDR3 reads TGTGCCAGCAGGGCCTCCGGCAGGGGGGAGCAGTACTTC. This sequence encodes CASRASGRGEQYF.